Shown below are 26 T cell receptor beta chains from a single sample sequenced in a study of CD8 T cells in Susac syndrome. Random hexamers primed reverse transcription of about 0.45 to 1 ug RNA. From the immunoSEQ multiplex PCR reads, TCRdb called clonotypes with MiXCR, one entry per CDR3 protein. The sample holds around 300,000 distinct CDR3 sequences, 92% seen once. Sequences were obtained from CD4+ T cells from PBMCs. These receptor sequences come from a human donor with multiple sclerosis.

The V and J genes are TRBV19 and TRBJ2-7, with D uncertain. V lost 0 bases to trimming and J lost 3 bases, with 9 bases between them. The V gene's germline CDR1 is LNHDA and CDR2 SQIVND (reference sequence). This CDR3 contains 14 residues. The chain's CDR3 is CASSIDRWNYEQYF. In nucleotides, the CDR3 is TGTGCCAGTAGTATAGATCGCTGGAACTACGAGCAGTACTTC.

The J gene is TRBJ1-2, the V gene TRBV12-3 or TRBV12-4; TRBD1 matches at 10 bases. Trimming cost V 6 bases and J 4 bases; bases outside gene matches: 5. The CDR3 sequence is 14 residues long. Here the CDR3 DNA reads TGTGCCAGCAGCTGGACAGGGGGAGTCTATGGCTACACCTTC. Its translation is CASSWTGGVYGYTF.

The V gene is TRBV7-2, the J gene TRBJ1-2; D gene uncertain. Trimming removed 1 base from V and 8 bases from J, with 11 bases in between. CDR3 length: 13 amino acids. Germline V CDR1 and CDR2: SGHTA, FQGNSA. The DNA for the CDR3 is TGTGCCAGCAGCTTAGATGCTGGGTTGGGCTACACCTTC. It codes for CASSLDAGLGYTF.

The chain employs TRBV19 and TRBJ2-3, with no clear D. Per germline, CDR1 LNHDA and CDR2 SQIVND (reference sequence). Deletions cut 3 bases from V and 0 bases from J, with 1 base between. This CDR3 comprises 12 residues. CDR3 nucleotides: TGTGCCAGTAGTATTAGCACAGATACGCAGTATTTT. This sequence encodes CASSISTDTQYF.

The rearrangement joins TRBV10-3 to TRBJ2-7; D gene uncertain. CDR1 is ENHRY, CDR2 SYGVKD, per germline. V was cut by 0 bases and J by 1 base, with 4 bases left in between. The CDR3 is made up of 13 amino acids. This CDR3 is CAISESESYEQYF. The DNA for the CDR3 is TGTGCCATCAGTGAGTCGGAGTCCTACGAGCAGTACTTC.

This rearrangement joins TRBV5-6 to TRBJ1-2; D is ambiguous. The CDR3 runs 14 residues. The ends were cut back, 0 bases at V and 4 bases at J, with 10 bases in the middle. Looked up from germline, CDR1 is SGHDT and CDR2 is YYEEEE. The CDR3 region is CASSLAWGTYGYTF. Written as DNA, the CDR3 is TGTGCCAGCAGCTTGGCTTGGGGAACCTATGGCTACACCTTC. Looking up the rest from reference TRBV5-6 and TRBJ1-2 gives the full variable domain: DAGVTQSPTHLIKTRGQQVTLRCSPKSGHDTVSWYQQALGQGPQFIFQYYEEEERQRGNFPDRFSGHQFPNYSSELNVNALLLGDSALYLCASSLAWGTYGYTFGSGTRLTVV.

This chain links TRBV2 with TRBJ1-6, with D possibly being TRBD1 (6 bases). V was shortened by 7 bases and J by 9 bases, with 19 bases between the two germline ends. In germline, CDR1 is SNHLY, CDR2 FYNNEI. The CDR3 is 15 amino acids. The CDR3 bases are TGTGCCAGCACACGACAGGCCATGGGGGCTTCACCCCTCCACTTT. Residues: CASTRQAMGASPLHF.

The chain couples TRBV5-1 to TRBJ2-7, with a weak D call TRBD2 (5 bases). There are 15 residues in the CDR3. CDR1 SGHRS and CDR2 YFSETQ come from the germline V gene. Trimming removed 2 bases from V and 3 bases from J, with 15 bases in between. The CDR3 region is CASSLGSIAVYEQYF. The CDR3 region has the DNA TGCGCCAGCAGCTTAGGGAGTATTGCCGTCTACGAGCAGTACTTC.

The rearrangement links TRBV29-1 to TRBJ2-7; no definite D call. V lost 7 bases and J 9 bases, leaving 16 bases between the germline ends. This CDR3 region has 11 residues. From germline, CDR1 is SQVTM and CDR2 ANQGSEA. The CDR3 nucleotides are TGCAGCGCCGCCCTAGATTCTTGGCAGTACTTC. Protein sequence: CSAALDSWQYF.

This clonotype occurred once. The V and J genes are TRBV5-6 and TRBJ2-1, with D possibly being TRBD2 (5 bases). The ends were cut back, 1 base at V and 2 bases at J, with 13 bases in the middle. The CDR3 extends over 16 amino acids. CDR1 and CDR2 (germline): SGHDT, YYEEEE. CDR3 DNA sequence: TGTGCCAGCAGCTTGTTTAGCGCCACCGCCTACAATGAGCAGTTCTTC. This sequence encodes CASSLFSATAYNEQFF.

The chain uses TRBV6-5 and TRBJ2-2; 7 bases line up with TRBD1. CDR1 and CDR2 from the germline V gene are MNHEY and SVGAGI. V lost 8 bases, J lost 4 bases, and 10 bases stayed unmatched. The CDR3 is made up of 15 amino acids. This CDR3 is CASHTGTATTGELFF. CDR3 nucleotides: TGTGCCAGCCACACCGGGACAGCGACCACCGGGGAGCTGTTTTTT.

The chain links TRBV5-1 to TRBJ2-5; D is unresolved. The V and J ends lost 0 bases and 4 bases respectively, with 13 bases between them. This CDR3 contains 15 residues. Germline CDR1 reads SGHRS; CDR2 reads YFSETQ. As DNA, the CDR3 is TGCGCCAGCAGCTTGGAATGGGCAGCCTCAGAGACCCAGTACTTC. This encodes CASSLEWAASETQYF.

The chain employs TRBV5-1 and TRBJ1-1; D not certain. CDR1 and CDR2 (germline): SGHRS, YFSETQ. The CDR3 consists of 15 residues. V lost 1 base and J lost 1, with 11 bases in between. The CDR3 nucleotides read TGCGCCAGCAGCTTGAATGTAGGGCGGAACACTGAAGCTTTCTTT. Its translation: CASSLNVGRNTEAFF.

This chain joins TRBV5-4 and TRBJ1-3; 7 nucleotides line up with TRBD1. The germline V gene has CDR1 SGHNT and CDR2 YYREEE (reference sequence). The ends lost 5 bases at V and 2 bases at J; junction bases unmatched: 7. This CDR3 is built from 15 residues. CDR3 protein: CASSNPGQPGNTIYF. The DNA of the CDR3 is TGTGCCAGCAGTAATCCGGGACAGCCTGGAAACACCATATATTTT.

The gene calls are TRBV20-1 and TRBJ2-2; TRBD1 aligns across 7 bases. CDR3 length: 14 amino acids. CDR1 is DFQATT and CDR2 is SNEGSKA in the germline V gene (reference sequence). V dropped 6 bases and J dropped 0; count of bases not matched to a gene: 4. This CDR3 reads CSAMGQTNTGELFF. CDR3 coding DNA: TGCAGTGCAATGGGACAGACGAACACCGGGGAGCTGTTTTTT.

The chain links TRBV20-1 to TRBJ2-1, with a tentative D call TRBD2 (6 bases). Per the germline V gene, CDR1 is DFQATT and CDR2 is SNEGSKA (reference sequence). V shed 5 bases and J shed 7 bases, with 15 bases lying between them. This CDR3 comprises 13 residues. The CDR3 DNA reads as TGCAGTGCTCCGACCCCAGGGAGGAATGAGCAGTTCTTC. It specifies CSAPTPGRNEQFF.

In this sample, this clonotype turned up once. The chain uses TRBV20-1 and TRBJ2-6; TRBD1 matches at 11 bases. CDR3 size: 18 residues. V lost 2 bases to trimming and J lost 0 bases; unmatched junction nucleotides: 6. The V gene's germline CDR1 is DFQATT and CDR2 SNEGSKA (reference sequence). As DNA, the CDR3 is TGCAGTGCTAGACCCCGGGGGACAGGGGGCTCTGGGGCCAACGTCCTGACTTTC. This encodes CSARPRGTGGSGANVLTF.

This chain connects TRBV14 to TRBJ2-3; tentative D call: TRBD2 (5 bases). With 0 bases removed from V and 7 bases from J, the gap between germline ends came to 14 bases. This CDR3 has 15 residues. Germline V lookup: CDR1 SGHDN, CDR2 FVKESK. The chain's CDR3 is CASSQDGVGLYTQYF. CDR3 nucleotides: TGTGCCAGCAGCCAAGACGGGGTGGGTTTATATACGCAGTATTTT. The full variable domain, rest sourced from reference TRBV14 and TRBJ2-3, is EAGVTQFPSHSVIEKGQTVTLRCDPISGHDNLYWYRRVMGKEIKFLLHFVKESKQDESGMPNNRFLAERTGGTYSTLKVQPAELEDSGVYFCASSQDGVGLYTQYFGPGTRLTVL.

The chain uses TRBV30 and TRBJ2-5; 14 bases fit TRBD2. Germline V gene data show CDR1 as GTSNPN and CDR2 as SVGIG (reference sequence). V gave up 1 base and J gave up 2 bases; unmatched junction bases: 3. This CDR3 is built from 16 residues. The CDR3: CAWSGLAGGQQETQYF. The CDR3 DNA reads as TGTGCCTGGAGTGGACTAGCGGGGGGGCAGCAAGAGACCCAGTACTTC.

The CDR3 spells CASSETAIYGYTF. The DNA for the CDR3 is TGTGCCAGTAGTGAGACGGCGATCTATGGCTACACCTTC. The chain employs TRBV19 and TRBJ1-2, with D hard to call. CDR3 size: 13 residues. Germline V CDR1 and CDR2: LNHDA, SQIVND (reference sequence). Trimming removed 5 bases from V and 4 bases from J, with 11 bases in between.

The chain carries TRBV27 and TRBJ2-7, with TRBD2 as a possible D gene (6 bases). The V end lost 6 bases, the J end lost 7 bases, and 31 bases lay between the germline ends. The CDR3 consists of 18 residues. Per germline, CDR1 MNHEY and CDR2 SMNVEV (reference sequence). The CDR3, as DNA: TGTGCCAGCAGCCCCGAGGGGAGGCTTTTCCTCCCTCTTTGGGAGCAGTACTTC. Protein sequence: CASSPEGRLFLPLWEQYF.

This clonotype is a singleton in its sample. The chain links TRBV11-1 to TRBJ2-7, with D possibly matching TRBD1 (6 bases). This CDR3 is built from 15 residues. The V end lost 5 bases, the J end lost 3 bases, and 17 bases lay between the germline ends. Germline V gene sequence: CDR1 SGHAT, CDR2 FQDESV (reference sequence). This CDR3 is CASSPFGTQHYEQYF. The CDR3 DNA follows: TGTGCCAGCAGCCCTTTCGGGACACAGCACTACGAGCAGTACTTC.

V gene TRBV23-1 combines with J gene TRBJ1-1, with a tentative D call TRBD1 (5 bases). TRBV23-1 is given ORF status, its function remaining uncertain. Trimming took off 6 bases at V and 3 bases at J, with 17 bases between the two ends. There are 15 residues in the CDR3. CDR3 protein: CASSLGQGEDTEAFF. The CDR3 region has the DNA TGCGCCAGCAGCCTTGGGCAGGGTGAGGACACTGAAGCTTTCTTT.

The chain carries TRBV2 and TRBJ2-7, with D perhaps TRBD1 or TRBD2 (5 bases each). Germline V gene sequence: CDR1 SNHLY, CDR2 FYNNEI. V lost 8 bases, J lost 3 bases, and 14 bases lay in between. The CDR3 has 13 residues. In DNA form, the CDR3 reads TGTGCCAGCCACCGGGACGGTCTCTACGAGCAGTACTTC. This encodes CASHRDGLYEQYF.

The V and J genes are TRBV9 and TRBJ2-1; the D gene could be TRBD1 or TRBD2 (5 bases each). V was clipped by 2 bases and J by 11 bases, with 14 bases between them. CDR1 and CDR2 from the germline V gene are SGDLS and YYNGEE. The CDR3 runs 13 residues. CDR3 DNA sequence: TGTGCCAGCAGCGTTAATACAGGAGGACAGCAGTTCTTC. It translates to CASSVNTGGQQFF.

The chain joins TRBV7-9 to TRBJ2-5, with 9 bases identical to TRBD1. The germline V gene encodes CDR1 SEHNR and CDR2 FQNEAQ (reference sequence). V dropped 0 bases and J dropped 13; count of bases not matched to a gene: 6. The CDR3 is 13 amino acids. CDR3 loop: CASSLAETGGLYF. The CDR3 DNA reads TGTGCCAGCAGCTTAGCCGAAACAGGGGGCTTGTACTTC.